This T cell receptor (beta chain) was captured in a study of identical twins listed by TCRdb under 2016. Background for the entire study: The study deep-sequenced TCR alpha and beta repertoires from monozygotic twins, unrelated adults of various ages and cord blood to test whether fetal clonotypes persist. To rule out contamination, the twin experiments were replicated at different times with different library preparation protocols. Study-wide findings and limitations: Zero-insertion analyses could be partly confounded by invariant T cells such as MAIT and iNKT, though diverse VJ usage argued against such confounding for most clonotypes. Abundant cord blood beta clonotypes carried fewer insertions; young adult naive repertoires showed a weaker similar trend, while memory repertoires showed none. Compared with coincidental sharing between unrelated individuals, an excess of low generation-probability sequences was observed among out-of-frame TCR alpha sequences shared between twins. In monozygotic twins, out-of-frame TCR alpha sharing was systematically underestimated by recombination models, although the models agreed with sharing between unrelated individuals. Excess twin sharing in beta out-of-frame sequences was weaker because fewer shared sequences lowered the signal-to-noise ratio. Conclusions relied on cross-sectional statistical analysis, since the same donors could not be followed over many years.

Only healthy Caucasian donors were included. Using Miltenyi CD45RO+ enrichment and human naive T-cell isolation kits, memory (CD45RO+) and naive T cells were isolated from PBMC. Libraries were made using 5' RACE. Instrument used: Illumina HiSeq 2000. Template switching introduced a universal primer binding site; the final cDNA contained a unique molecular identifier, enabling accurate counting of TCR cDNA molecules. First-strand cDNA for TCR alpha and beta chains was synthesized from specific primers in the conserved constant-segment region. To control for contamination, every cDNA library was double barcoded, receiving both a SMART-Mk sample barcode and Illumina barcodes. TruSeq adapter sequences and Illumina sample barcodes were added in two successive PCR steps. The TCR alpha and beta cDNA libraries were sequenced on the Illumina HiSeq platform using custom primers. Per the source publication's procedure: Unique molecular identifiers were extracted from raw reads with MiGEC, and CDR3 positions were determined with MiXCR. Recombination models were inferred per individual with the repgenHMM and IGoR tools using an EM algorithm. The analysis of shared clonotypes was done with the tcR package in R, with sharing normalized by the product of cloneset sizes. Out-of-frame nonproductive sequences were analyzed to study raw recombination free of thymic and clonal selection effects. TCRdb trimmed the raw reads at Q25, called clones with MiXCR and kept productive beta chains. Rows with one shared CDR3 protein collapse into an entry with the most common genes and DNA. TCRdb's processing, not the authors', yielded these V and J calls. Here the sample has 150,000 or so distinct CDR3 sequences; roughly 3.5% occur a single time. The top ten clones comprise around 8.1% of the sample.

As encoded in the germline V gene, CDR1 is MNHNS while CDR2 is SASEGT. The CDR3 numbers 17 residues from cysteine through phenylalanine. Left in the record is the CDR3 DNA by itself, 51 bases read in frame from the first base. Deletion took 8 bases off V and 9 bases off J, with a span of 29 bases between the germline ends. The table lists this clonotype with many counts. Its recognized antigen is unknown. The sample holds no much larger clone one base away, and base qualities are not on file. The clonotype originates from a young man in good health. In this chain, TRBV6-1 is recombined with TRBJ2-1; the D gene is tentatively TRBD1 or TRBD2, each matching 5 bases. Sequenced input: memory T cells sorted from blood. The cell subset or site label here, explained by the study, means: CD45RO+ enriched T cells. The sequenced DNA: TGTGCCAGCCTGGGACGGACGTCGGGAACCAATTATTTTGAGCAGTTCTTC. This translates into CASLGRTSGTNYFEQFF.